This T cell receptor beta chain came from a study of blood T cell repertoires in COVID-19. Study-level information: PBMCs, B-cell-depleted T cells, or T cells were the source of the cDNA or gDNA that made up the material.

With 10 bases clipped from V and 5 bases from J, the junction kept 6 bases outside the gene matches. Germline V gene data show CDR1 as LGHDT and CDR2 as YNNKEL (reference sequence). CDR3 size: 12 residues. Method: immunoSEQ multiplex PCR; TCRdb's copy keeps in-frame clones and lacks some. Seen here are approximately 210,000 clones, approximately 80% observed once, and the top ten hold about 20%. This clone was observed once. What was sequenced was peripheral blood. The sequence was obtained from a human donor in a cohort sampled during active COVID-19. The chain is built from TRBV3-1 (or the pseudogene TRBV3-2) and TRBJ1-1; 8 positions match TRBD1. CDR3 residues: CATQGAGTEAFF. The CDR3 coding sequence is TGTGCCACGCAGGGGGCTGGGACTGAAGCTTTCTTT.